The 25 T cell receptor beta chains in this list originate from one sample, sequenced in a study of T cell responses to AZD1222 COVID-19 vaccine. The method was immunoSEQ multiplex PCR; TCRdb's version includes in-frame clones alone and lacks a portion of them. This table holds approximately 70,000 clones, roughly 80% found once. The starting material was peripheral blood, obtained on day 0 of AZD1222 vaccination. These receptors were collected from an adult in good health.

The chain's CDR3 is CASSSPREKLFF. In DNA form, the CDR3 reads TGTGCCAGCAGCAGCCCTCGTGAAAAACTGTTTTTT. V and J are TRBV21-1 and TRBJ1-4. TRBV21-1 represents a pseudogene. This CDR3 spans 12 amino acids.

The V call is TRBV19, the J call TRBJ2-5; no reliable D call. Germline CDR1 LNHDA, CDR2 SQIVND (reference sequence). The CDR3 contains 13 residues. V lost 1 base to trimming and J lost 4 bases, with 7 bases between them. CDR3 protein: CASSIGPVETQYF. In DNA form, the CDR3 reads TGTGCCAGTAGTATAGGACCCGTAGAGACCCAGTACTTC.

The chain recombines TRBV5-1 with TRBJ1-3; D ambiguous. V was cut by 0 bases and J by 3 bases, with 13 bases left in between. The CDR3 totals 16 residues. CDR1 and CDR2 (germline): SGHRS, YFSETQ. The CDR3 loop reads CASSLAGPGYGNTIYF. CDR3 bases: TGCGCCAGCAGCTTGGCAGGTCCGGGGTATGGAAACACCATATATTTT.

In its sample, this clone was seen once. The CDR3 reads CASSELRGARGQPQHF. In nucleotides, the CDR3 is TGTGCCAGTAGTGAGCTCAGGGGGGCGCGGGGTCAGCCCCAGCATTTT. The genes are TRBV19 and TRBJ1-5, with 7 bases lining up with TRBD1. CDR3 length: 16 residues. Per germline, CDR1 LNHDA and CDR2 SQIVND (reference sequence). V shed 5 bases, J shed 6 bases, and the junction held 13 bases outside the gene matches.

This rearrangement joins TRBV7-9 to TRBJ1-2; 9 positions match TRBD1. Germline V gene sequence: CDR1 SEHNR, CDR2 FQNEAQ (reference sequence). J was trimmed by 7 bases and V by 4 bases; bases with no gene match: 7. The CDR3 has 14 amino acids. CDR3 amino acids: CASSSQQGAGGYTF. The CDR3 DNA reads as TGTGCCAGCAGCTCACAACAGGGGGCTGGTGGCTACACCTTC.

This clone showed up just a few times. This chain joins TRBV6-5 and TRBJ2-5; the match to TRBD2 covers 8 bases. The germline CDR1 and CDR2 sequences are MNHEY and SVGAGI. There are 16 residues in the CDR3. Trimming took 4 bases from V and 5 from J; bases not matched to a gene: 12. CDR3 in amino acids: CASSSLRGAGRETQYF. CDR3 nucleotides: TGTGCCAGCAGTTCCCTGCGGGGGGCCGGGCGGGAGACCCAGTACTTC.

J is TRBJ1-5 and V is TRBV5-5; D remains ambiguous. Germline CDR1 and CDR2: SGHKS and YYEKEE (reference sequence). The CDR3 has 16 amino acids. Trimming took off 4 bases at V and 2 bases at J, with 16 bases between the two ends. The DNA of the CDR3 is TGTGCCAGCAGCCAGTCTTGGCAGGCTGGCAATCAGCCCCAGCATTTT. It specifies CASSQSWQAGNQPQHF.

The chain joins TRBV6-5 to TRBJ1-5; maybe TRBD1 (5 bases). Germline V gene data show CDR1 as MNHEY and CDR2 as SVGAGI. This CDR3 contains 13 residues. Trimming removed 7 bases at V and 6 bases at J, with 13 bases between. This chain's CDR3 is CASILGQGQPQHF. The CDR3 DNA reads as TGTGCCAGCATCCTAGGGCAGGGTCAGCCCCAGCATTTT.

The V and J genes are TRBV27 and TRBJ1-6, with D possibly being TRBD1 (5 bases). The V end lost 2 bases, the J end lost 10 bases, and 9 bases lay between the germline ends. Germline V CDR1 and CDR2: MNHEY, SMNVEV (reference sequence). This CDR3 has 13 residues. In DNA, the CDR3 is TGTGCCAGCAGTTTAAGGGGCCTGTCACCCCTCCACTTT. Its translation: CASSLRGLSPLHF.

As DNA, the CDR3 is TGTGCCAGCAGTTGGGACAGATATTCACCCCTCCACTTT. It yields the protein CASSWDRYSPLHF. V and J are TRBV12-3 or TRBV12-4 and TRBJ1-6; 7 positions match TRBD1. This CDR3 has 13 residues. J was trimmed by 8 bases and V by 4 bases; bases with no gene match: 2.

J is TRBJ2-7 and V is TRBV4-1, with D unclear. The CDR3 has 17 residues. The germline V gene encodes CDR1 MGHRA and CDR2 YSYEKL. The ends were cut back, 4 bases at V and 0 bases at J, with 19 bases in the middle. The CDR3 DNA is TGCGCCAGCAGCCTTCGTGGTTCGGGTAGGGCCTCCTACGAGCAGTACTTC. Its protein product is CASSLRGSGRASYEQYF.

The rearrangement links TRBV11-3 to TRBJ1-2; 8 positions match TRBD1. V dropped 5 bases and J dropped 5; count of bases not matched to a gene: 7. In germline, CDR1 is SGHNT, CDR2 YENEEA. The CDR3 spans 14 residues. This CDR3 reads CASSPRGQAYGYTF. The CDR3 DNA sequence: TGTGCCAGCAGCCCCAGGGGGCAGGCTTATGGCTACACCTTC.

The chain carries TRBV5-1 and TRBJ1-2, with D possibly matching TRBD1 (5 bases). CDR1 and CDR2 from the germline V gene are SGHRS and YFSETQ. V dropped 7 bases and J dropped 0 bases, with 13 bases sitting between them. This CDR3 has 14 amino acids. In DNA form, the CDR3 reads TGCGCCAGCCGACCGGGAGGGGCTAACTATGGCTACACCTTC. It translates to CASRPGGANYGYTF.

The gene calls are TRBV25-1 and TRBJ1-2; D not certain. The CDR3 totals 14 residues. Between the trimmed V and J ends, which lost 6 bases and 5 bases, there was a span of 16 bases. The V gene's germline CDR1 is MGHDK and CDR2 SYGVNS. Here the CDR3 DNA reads TGTGCCAGCAGCCCCATGTTTTCTGGGTATGGCTACACCTTC. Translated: CASSPMFSGYGYTF.

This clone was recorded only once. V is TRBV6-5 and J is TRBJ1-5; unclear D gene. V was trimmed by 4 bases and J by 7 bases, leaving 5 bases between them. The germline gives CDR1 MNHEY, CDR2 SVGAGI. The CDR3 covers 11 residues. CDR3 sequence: CASSSEQPQHF. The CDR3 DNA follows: TGTGCCAGCAGTTCAGAACAGCCCCAGCATTTT.

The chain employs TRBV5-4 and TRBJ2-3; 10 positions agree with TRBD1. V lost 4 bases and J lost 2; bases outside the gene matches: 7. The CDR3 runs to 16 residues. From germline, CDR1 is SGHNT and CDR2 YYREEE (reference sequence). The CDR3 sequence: CASSRSTGGDTDTQYF. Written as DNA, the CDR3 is TGTGCCAGCAGCCGTTCGACAGGGGGCGACACAGATACGCAGTATTTT. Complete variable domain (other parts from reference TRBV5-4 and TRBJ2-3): ETGVTQSPTHLIKTRGQQVTLRCSSQSGHNTVSWYQQALGQGPQFIFQYYREEENGRGNFPPRFSGLQFPNYSSELNVNALELDDSALYLCASSRSTGGDTDTQYFGPGTRLTVL.

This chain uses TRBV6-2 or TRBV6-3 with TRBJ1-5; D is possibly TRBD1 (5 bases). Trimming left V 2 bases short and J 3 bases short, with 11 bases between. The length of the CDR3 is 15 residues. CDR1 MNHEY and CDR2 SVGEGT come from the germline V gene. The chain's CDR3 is CASSYDRKLNQPQHF. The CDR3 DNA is TGTGCCAGCAGTTACGACAGAAAACTCAATCAGCCCCAGCATTTT.

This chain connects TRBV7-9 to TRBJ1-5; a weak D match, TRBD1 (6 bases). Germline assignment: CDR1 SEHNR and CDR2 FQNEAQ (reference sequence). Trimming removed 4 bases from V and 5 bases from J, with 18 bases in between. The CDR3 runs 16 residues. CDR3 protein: CASSSGAGPLDQPQHF. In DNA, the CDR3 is TGTGCCAGCAGCTCAGGGGCAGGGCCTCTTGATCAGCCCCAGCATTTT.

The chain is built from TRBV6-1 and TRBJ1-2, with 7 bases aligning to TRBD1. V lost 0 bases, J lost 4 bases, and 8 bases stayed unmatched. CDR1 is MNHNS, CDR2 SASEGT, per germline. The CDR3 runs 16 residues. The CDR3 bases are TGTGCCAGCAGTGAAGCGCTAGGACAGGCTGGCTATGGCTACACCTTC. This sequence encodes CASSEALGQAGYGYTF.

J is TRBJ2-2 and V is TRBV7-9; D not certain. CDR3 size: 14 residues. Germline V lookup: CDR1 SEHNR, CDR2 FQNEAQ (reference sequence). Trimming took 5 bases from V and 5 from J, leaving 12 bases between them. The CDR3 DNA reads TGTGCCAGCAGCCGTACGTGGGGTACCGGGGAGCTGTTTTTT. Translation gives CASSRTWGTGELFF.

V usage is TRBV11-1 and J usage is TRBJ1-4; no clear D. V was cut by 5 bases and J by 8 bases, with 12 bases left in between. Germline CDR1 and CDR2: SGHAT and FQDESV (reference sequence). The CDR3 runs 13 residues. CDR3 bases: TGTGCCAGCAGCGACCTGGATTGGGAAAAACTGTTTTTT. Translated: CASSDLDWEKLFF.

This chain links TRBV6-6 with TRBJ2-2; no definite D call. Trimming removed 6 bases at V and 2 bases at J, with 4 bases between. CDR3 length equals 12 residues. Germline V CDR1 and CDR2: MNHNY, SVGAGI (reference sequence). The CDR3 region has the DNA TGTGCCAGCAGCCCCAACACCGGGGAGCTGTTTTTT. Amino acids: CASSPNTGELFF.

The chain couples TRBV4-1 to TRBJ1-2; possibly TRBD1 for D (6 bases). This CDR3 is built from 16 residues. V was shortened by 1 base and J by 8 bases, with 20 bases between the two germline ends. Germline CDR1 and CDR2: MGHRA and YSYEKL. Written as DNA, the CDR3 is TGCGCCAGCAGCCAAGGTTGGGGTGAGAAGGGGGGCGGCTACACCTTC. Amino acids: CASSQGWGEKGGGYTF.

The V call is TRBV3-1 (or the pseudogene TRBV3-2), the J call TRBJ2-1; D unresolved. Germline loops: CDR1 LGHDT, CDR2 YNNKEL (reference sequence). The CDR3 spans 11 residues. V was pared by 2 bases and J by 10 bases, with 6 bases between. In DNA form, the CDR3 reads TGTGCCAGCAGCCAACAAGCAGAGCAGTTCTTC. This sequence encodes CASSQQAEQFF.

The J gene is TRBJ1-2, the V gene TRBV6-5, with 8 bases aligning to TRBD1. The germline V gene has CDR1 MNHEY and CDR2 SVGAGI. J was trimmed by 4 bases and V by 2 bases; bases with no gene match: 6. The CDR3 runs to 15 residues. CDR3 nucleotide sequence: TGTGCCAGCAGTTACGACCCGGGACAGGTCTATGGCTACACCTTC. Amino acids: CASSYDPGQVYGYTF.